A single sample gave rise to the 21 T cell receptor beta chains below, sequenced in a study of shared clonotypes between healthy human individuals. This table comes from immunoSEQ multiplex PCR, and its TCRdb copy is limited to in-frame clones, with some not included. The data contain approximately 530,000 clones, about 96% of them singletons. The sequencing input was naive CD4+ T cells sorted from blood. The subset is: CD45RA+ positively selected. These receptors were obtained from a woman younger than 45 in good health.

The genes are TRBV5-8 and TRBJ2-1; TRBD2 is a possible D gene (5 bases). The CDR3 is 15 residues long. CDR1 is SGHTS, CDR2 YDEGEE, per germline. The ends were cut back, 3 bases at V and 7 bases at J, with 17 bases in the middle. CDR3 in amino acids: CASSSSGLRWNEQFF. The CDR3 coding sequence is TGTGCCAGCAGCTCGTCTGGACTCCGGTGGAATGAGCAGTTCTTC.

The rearrangement links TRBV25-1 to TRBJ2-7; 10 nucleotides agree with TRBD1. CDR3 length: 15 residues. Germline assignment: CDR1 MGHDK and CDR2 SYGVNS. The J segment lost 2 bases and the V segment lost 2 bases, leaving 3 bases of the junction unmatched. In DNA form, the CDR3 reads TGTGCCAGCAGTGAAGGGACAGGGGTTCCCTACGAGCAGTACTTC. Encoded protein: CASSEGTGVPYEQYF.

This rearrangement joins TRBV6-5 to TRBJ1-2; D not resolved. Germline CDR1 MNHEY, CDR2 SVGAGI. The CDR3 contains 14 residues. Trimming removed 0 bases at V and 6 bases at J, with 11 bases between. CDR3 in amino acids: CASSYSGLNHGYTF. DNA of the CDR3: TGTGCCAGCAGTTACTCGGGTCTGAACCATGGCTACACCTTC.

This chain joins TRBV7-6 and TRBJ2-3; 11 bases line up with TRBD2. Germline values: CDR1 SGHVS, CDR2 FNYEAQ. The CDR3 is made up of 13 amino acids. V lost 10 bases and J lost 5; bases outside the gene matches: 5. This CDR3 reads CATRGTSGDTQYF. CDR3 coding DNA: TGTGCCACCCGCGGGACTAGCGGAGATACGCAGTATTTT.

The CDR3 region is CAWIRGWGTDTQYF. For the CDR3, the DNA is TGTGCCTGGATCAGGGGTTGGGGCACAGATACGCAGTATTTT. V and J are TRBV30 and TRBJ2-3; possibly TRBD1 for D (6 bases). Germline V gene lookup returns CDR1 GTSNPN and CDR2 SVGIG (reference sequence). V lost 4 bases to trimming and J lost 1 base, with 12 bases between them. The CDR3 consists of 14 residues.

V usage is TRBV28 and J usage is TRBJ1-4; no clear D gene. CDR3 length: 14 residues. Trimming took 8 bases from V and 0 from J, leaving 10 bases between them. Germline V CDR1 and CDR2: MDHEN, SYDVKM. CDR3 in amino acids: CASVPATTNEKLFF. In nucleotides, the CDR3 is TGTGCCAGCGTTCCGGCTACAACTAATGAAAAACTGTTTTTT.

This chain joins TRBV19 and TRBJ1-1, with D unresolved. V lost 7 bases and J lost 0, with 12 bases in between. Germline V gene lookup returns CDR1 LNHDA and CDR2 SQIVND (reference sequence). The CDR3 runs 14 residues. The CDR3 bases are TGTGCCAGTAACCCCGCAGTCATGAACACTGAAGCTTTCTTT. It translates to CASNPAVMNTEAFF. Using reference TRBV19 and TRBJ1-1 for the parts outside the CDR3, the full variable domain is DGGITQSPKYLFRKEGQNVTLSCEQNLNHDAMYWYRQDPGQGLRLIYYSQIVNDFQKGDIAEGYSVSREKKESFPLTVTSAQKNPTAFYLCASNPAVMNTEAFFGQGTRLTVV.

This clone came up once. This chain links TRBV29-1 with TRBJ2-1; 9 bases are a match to TRBD1. Germline CDR1 and CDR2: SQVTM and ANQGSEA. The CDR3 is 12 amino acids. Germline trimming cut 1 base from V and 15 bases from J; bases unmatched to any gene: 7. CDR3 in amino acids: CSVEASLDRGFF. CDR3 nucleotides: TGCAGCGTTGAAGCCTCCCTGGACAGGGGGTTCTTC.

The chain links TRBV5-4 to TRBJ2-1, with 10 bases fitting TRBD2. This CDR3 has 14 amino acids. V shed 3 bases and J 7 bases; nucleotides not matched to a gene: 4. The germline V gene encodes CDR1 SGHNT and CDR2 YYREEE (reference sequence). The CDR3 DNA sequence: TGTGCCAGCAGCTCGGGACTAGCGTTTAATGAGCAGTTCTTC. It is translated as CASSSGLAFNEQFF. The full variable domain, with the rest looked up from reference TRBV5-4 and TRBJ2-1, is ETGVTQSPTHLIKTRGQQVTLRCSSQSGHNTVSWYQQALGQGPQFIFQYYREEENGRGNFPPRFSGLQFPNYSSELNVNALELDDSALYLCASSSGLAFNEQFFGPGTRLTVL.

V is TRBV5-1 and J is TRBJ2-1; D may be TRBD1 (7 bases). Germline loops: CDR1 SGHRS, CDR2 YFSETQ. The CDR3 totals 15 residues. V was shortened by 0 bases and J by 6 bases, with 13 bases between the two germline ends. The CDR3 coding sequence is TGCGCCAGCAGCTTGGGCCAGGGGGGTGTCAATGAGCAGTTCTTC. Translating it yields CASSLGQGGVNEQFF.

The chain is built from TRBV5-1 and TRBJ1-2; D is ambiguous. Germline CDR1 is SGHRS and CDR2 is YFSETQ. Trimming cost V 4 bases and J 8 bases, with 21 bases left between them. This CDR3 has 15 residues. The chain's CDR3 is CASSPNIKHLPGYTF. Written as DNA, the CDR3 is TGCGCCAGCAGCCCTAATATTAAACATCTGCCCGGCTACACCTTC.

CDR3 coding DNA: TGTGCCAGCAGACACAGGGGTCACCACGAGCAGTACTTC. It codes for CASRHRGHHEQYF. This chain uses TRBV28 with TRBJ2-7, with 7 bases fitting TRBD1. V was clipped by 6 bases and J by 5 bases; unmatched bases: 7. Germline assignment: CDR1 MDHEN and CDR2 SYDVKM. The CDR3 extends over 13 amino acids.

The rearrangement joins TRBV28 to TRBJ2-7; 7 positions match TRBD1. CDR3 length: 15 residues. Germline CDR1 MDHEN, CDR2 SYDVKM. The junction had 12 bases not matched to a gene; V was cut back by 4 bases and J by 6 bases. The CDR3 region is CASSYRLRGLGEQYF. The CDR3 coding sequence is TGTGCCAGCAGTTATCGGCTCAGGGGGTTAGGCGAGCAGTACTTC.

The chain is built from TRBV5-4 and TRBJ2-7; tentatively, D is TRBD2 (5 bases). The germline V and J ends were trimmed by 4 bases and 1 base, with 15 bases remaining between them. Per the germline V gene, CDR1 is SGHNT and CDR2 is YYREEE (reference sequence). The CDR3 extends over 15 amino acids. The CDR3 loop reads CASSEELGRSYEQYF. The CDR3 DNA is TGTGCCAGCAGCGAAGAACTAGGACGATCCTACGAGCAGTACTTC.

V and J are TRBV11-3 and TRBJ2-1, with D perhaps assigned TRBD1 or TRBD2 (5 bases each). The CDR3 sequence is 14 residues long. V was clipped by 4 bases and J by 5 bases, with 12 bases between them. Germline-derived CDR1 and CDR2 are SGHNT and YENEEA. The CDR3 nucleotides read TGTGCCAGCAGCTCCCGGGACGGTGACAATGAGCAGTTCTTC. It yields the protein CASSSRDGDNEQFF.

This rearrangement joins TRBV29-1 to TRBJ2-7; a possible D gene is TRBD1 (6 bases). Trimming shortened V by 4 bases and J by 5 bases, and 18 bases separated the two germline ends. Germline V gives CDR1 SQVTM, CDR2 ANQGSEA. CDR3 length equals 14 residues. The CDR3 bases are TGCAGCGTTGGTCCTCGGTTGGGACAAAACGAGCAGTACTTC. Encoded protein: CSVGPRLGQNEQYF.

This clone was detected only once. The sample contains more than one DNA sequence encoding this CDR3. The rearrangement links TRBV6-5 to TRBJ2-7, with TRBD2 matching over 11 bases. The CDR3 extends over 15 amino acids. The germline CDR1 and CDR2 sequences are MNHEY and SVGAGI. V was clipped by 2 bases and J by 2 bases; unmatched bases: 2. In DNA, the CDR3 is TGTGCCAGCAGTTACGGGACTAGCGGAACCTACGAGCAGTACTTC. Amino acid sequence: CASSYGTSGTYEQYF.

Here the CDR3 reads CASSLSPAGAYEQYF. CDR3 nucleotides: TGTGCCAGCAGCTTGAGTCCCGCCGGAGCCTACGAGCAGTACTTC. The chain combines TRBV7-2 with TRBJ2-7; D is uncertain. Deletions cut 3 bases from V and 2 bases from J, with 14 bases between. Germline V gene lookup returns CDR1 SGHTA and CDR2 FQGNSA. The CDR3 totals 15 residues.

The rearrangement uses TRBV7-9 and TRBJ1-2; weak D call: TRBD1 (6 bases). The CDR3 has 13 residues. V lost 5 bases, J lost 2 bases, and 9 bases lay in between. Germline V gene lookup returns CDR1 SEHNR and CDR2 FQNEAQ (reference sequence). The CDR3 spells CASSLQGNYGYTF. The DNA of the CDR3 is TGTGCCAGCAGCCTACAGGGAAACTATGGCTACACCTTC.

The J gene is TRBJ1-4, the V gene TRBV15, with a weak D call TRBD1 (5 bases). The CDR3 sequence is 16 residues long. Germline CDR1 LNHNV, CDR2 YYDKDF (reference sequence). Trimming stripped 7 bases from V and 4 bases from J, with 19 bases between. The CDR3 nucleotides are TGTGCCACCAAGGGGTCTACGGGGATTGTTAATGAAAAACTGTTTTTT. Protein product: CATKGSTGIVNEKLFF.

The CDR3 nucleotides are TGTGCCAGCAGAGGACGGGATGACCTCGACTACGAGCAGTACTTC. This gives the protein CASRGRDDLDYEQYF. The chain combines TRBV6-4 with TRBJ2-7; weak D call: TRBD2 (5 bases). CDR1 and CDR2 (germline): MRHNA, SNTAGT. Trimming shortened V by 6 bases and J by 3 bases, and 18 bases separated the two germline ends. The CDR3 extends over 15 amino acids.